Listed below are T cell receptor beta chains from one sample, sequenced in a study of shared clonotypes between healthy human individuals. Generated by immunoSEQ multiplex PCR, the TCRdb table keeps only in-frame clones and is missing some. The sample has about 560,000 clones, roughly 72% seen once; the top ten hold around 12%. Source material: PBMCs. Receptors originate from a woman in her thirties or forties in good health. Some clones in this sample may be carry-over from other donors' samples. The CDR3 runs from the conserved cysteine through the conserved F or W. The order of the fields is J gene, clone size, V gene, D gene, CDR3 DNA, CDR3 protein. The D gene is left open where the match is weak. Size values are once, few and many counts, or a class for expanded clones, and some rows have none.

TRBJ2-5 once TRBV18 - TGTGCCAGCTCACCCTCCCAAGAGACCCAGTACTTC CASSPSQETQYF
TRBJ2-3 - TRBV5-4 - TGTGCCAGCAGCTATGACAGGCCTAGCACAGATACGCAGTATTTT CASSYDRPSTDTQYF
TRBJ2-7 - TRBV2 - TGTGCCAGCAAGAGGGGCTCCTACGAGCAGTACTTC CASKRGSYEQYF
TRBJ1-1 - TRBV14 TRBD1 TGTGCCAGCAGCCGACCGGGACAGTGGAAGACTGAAGCTTTCTTT CASSRPGQWKTEAFF
TRBJ1-4 - TRBV18 - TGTGCCAGCTCACCAGGGGGCGATGAAAAACTGTTTTTT CASSPGGDEKLFF
TRBJ2-3 - TRBV18 - TGTGCCAGCTCACCAACCCACGATGGATCAGATACGCAGTATTTT CASSPTHDGSDTQYF
TRBJ2-7 - TRBV18 TRBD2 TGTGCCAGCTCACCACCGGCGGGAGGGCCTTACGAGCAGTACTTC CASSPPAGGPYEQYF
TRBJ2-1 once TRBV20-1 - TGCAGTGCAGAACGGGACTTTGAGCAGTTCTTC CSAERDFEQFF
TRBJ2-7 few TRBV5-1 - TGCGCCAGCAGCCTGCCGGGGCAGGAGCAGTACTTC CASSLPGQEQYF
TRBJ2-7 - TRBV27 - TGTGCCAGCAGTTTATCGAGACACCGCTCCTACGAGCAGTACTTC CASSLSRHRSYEQYF
TRBJ1-2 once TRBV2 TRBD1 TGTGCCAGCAGTGAGACCACAGGGGAAATAGATGGCTACACCTTC CASSETTGEIDGYTF
TRBJ2-7 once TRBV4-3 - TGCGCCAGCAGCCCGGAGCGGGCGTCCCTCTCCTACGAGCAGTACTTC CASSPERASLSYEQYF
TRBJ1-1 - TRBV9 - TGTGCCAGCAGCGTAGATGAGTGGAACACTGAAGCTTTCTTT CASSVDEWNTEAFF
TRBJ1-5 - TRBV18 - TGTGCCAGCTCACCAGGAGACAATCAGCCCCAGCATTTT CASSPGDNQPQHF
TRBJ1-1 - TRBV19 TRBD1 TGTGCCAGTAGCTTACAGGGGTTTATCACTGAAGCTTTCTTT CASSLQGFITEAFF
TRBJ2-1 - TRBV7-3 - TGTGCCAGCAGCGGCGGAAGGAATGAGCAGTTCTTC CASSGGRNEQFF